These 20 T cell receptor beta chains came from one sample sequenced in a study of cytomegalovirus exposure and HLA in healthy donors (dated by TCRdb to about 2017). To prepare the library, the immunoSEQ multiplex PCR assay was applied. The multiplex PCR relied on a mix of 60 forward primers for TCR Vbeta segments and 13 reverse primers for TCR Jbeta segments. Drawn from immuneACCESS, this table holds only the in-frame rearrangements with V and J called that TCRdb kept. Clones are partly lost; checked studies trace under half to an unresolved V gene and leave the rest unexplained. The sample table contains over 100,000 clones; only one count was recorded for around 72% of them. In total, the top ten clones hold around 4.2% of the sample. Sequencing input: PBMCs. The receptors come from a man over 45 in good health and CMV-seropositive.

CDR3: CASSSGQGRGNEQFF. DNA of the CDR3: TGCGCCAGCAGCTCCGGACAGGGAAGGGGCAATGAGCAGTTCTTC. This chain links TRBV5-1 with TRBJ2-1, with 8 nucleotides matching TRBD1. Trimming removed 3 bases from V and 6 bases from J; junction bases left unmatched: 8. Germline V gene data show CDR1 as SGHRS and CDR2 as YFSETQ. CDR3 length equals 15 residues.

This clone was seen a few times. The rearrangement uses TRBV6-5 and TRBJ1-3; TRBD1 might be the D (6 bases). CDR3 length equals 16 residues. Between the trimmed V and J ends, which lost 4 bases and 0 bases, there was a span of 13 bases. Germline V gene data show CDR1 as MNHEY and CDR2 as SVGAGI. Written as DNA, the CDR3 is TGTGCCAGCAGTTCCGGGACAACCAGCTCTGGAAACACCATATATTTT. This gives the protein CASSSGTTSSGNTIYF.

The V call is TRBV2, the J call TRBJ1-1; D might be TRBD1 (5 bases). The CDR3 loop spans 14 amino acids. Trimming removed 10 bases at V and 0 bases at J, with 15 bases between. Germline V CDR1 and CDR2: SNHLY, FYNNEI. The CDR3 reads CAIEQGSMNTEAFF. Written as DNA, the CDR3 is TGTGCCATTGAGCAGGGCAGCATGAACACTGAAGCTTTCTTT.

This clone was seen a single time. The chain has TRBV30 and TRBJ2-5; 14 bases map to TRBD2. CDR3 length equals 18 residues. From germline, CDR1 is GTSNPN and CDR2 SVGIG (reference sequence). J was trimmed by 5 bases and V by 1 base; bases with no gene match: 12. CDR3 sequence reads: CAWSDPLTSGGGGETQYF. CDR3 sequence (DNA): TGTGCCTGGAGTGACCCCCTGACTAGCGGGGGGGGAGGTGAGACCCAGTACTTC.

The V and J genes are TRBV19 and TRBJ1-6; D is possibly TRBD1 (6 bases). In germline, CDR1 is LNHDA, CDR2 SQIVND (reference sequence). The CDR3 is 14 residues long. The V end was cut by 6 bases, the J end by 7 bases, with 13 bases between. The CDR3 DNA reads as TGTGCCAGTAGACAGGGCCCGTCCAATTCACCCCTCCACTTT. This gives the protein CASRQGPSNSPLHF.

The genes are TRBV19 and TRBJ1-1; perhaps TRBD1 as D (6 bases). Trimming removed 5 bases from V and 5 bases from J, with 15 bases in between. In germline, CDR1 is LNHDA, CDR2 SQIVND (reference sequence). This CDR3 has 14 amino acids. The CDR3: CASSWNREKTEAFF. CDR3 coding DNA: TGTGCCAGTAGTTGGAACAGGGAGAAGACTGAAGCTTTCTTT.

The V and J genes are TRBV23-1 and TRBJ2-5, with D maybe TRBD1 (5 bases). TRBV23-1 is designated an ORF whose function remains uncertain. V was trimmed by 3 bases and J by 0 bases, leaving 14 bases between them. CDR3 length: 16 amino acids. CDR3 amino acids: CASSHSEQEDQETQYF. CDR3 bases: TGCGCCAGCAGTCACTCCGAACAGGAAGACCAAGAGACCCAGTACTTC.

DNA for the CDR3: TGCGCCAGCAGCTTAGATATTTCCTACGAGCAGTACTTC. Its protein product is CASSLDISYEQYF. The J gene is TRBJ2-7, the V gene TRBV4-1; unclear D gene. Germline assignment: CDR1 MGHRA and CDR2 YSYEKL. With 5 bases removed from V and 1 base from J, the gap between germline ends came to 9 bases. The CDR3 is 13 residues long.

The rearrangement joins TRBV5-1 to TRBJ1-2, with 10 bases fitting TRBD1. The CDR3 has 14 amino acids. Germline trimming cut 4 bases from V and 7 bases from J; bases unmatched to any gene: 7. Germline CDR1 reads SGHRS; CDR2 reads YFSETQ. The CDR3 protein is CASSRGTGEGGYTF. DNA of the CDR3: TGCGCCAGCAGCCGCGGGACAGGGGAAGGTGGCTACACCTTC.

The chain uses TRBV7-9 and TRBJ1-4; maybe TRBD1 (5 bases). The CDR3 contains 15 residues. The germline gives CDR1 SEHNR, CDR2 FQNEAQ (reference sequence). The V gene lost 4 bases and the J gene lost 7 bases, with 16 bases spanning the gap. CDR3 sequence (DNA): TGTGCCAGCAGCTCGCCGATGCAGGGAATTGAAAAACTGTTTTTT. Protein product: CASSSPMQGIEKLFF.

The genes are TRBV6-6 and TRBJ2-2; tentative D call: TRBD2 (5 bases). Per germline, CDR1 MNHNY and CDR2 SVGAGI (reference sequence). Trimming left V 7 bases short and J 4 bases short, with 10 bases between. This CDR3 contains 13 residues. The CDR3 loop is CASTRGSTGELFF. The CDR3, as DNA: TGTGCCAGCACCCGGGGTTCCACCGGGGAGCTGTTTTTT.

The CDR3 coding sequence is TGTGCCAGCAGTTACCGGGCCCAGGGGTCTAACTATGGCTACACCTTC. Its translation is CASSYRAQGSNYGYTF. This chain joins TRBV6-5 and TRBJ1-2; D is possibly TRBD1 (6 bases). Germline V gives CDR1 MNHEY, CDR2 SVGAGI. The ends were cut back, 2 bases at V and 0 bases at J, with 13 bases in the middle. The CDR3 spans 16 residues.

The chain uses TRBV15 and TRBJ1-5; TRBD1 might be the D (5 bases). The germline V gene encodes CDR1 LNHNV and CDR2 YYDKDF (reference sequence). The CDR3 runs to 14 residues. Trimming removed 5 bases at V and 5 bases at J, with 13 bases between. This CDR3 reads CATSAGRLYQPQHF. CDR3 sequence (DNA): TGTGCCACCAGCGCGGGACGTTTATATCAGCCCCAGCATTTT.

The chain recombines TRBV19 with TRBJ1-1; 7 bases match TRBD1. Per the germline V gene, CDR1 is LNHDA and CDR2 is SQIVND (reference sequence). The CDR3 has 14 residues. The junction had 8 bases not matched to a gene; V was cut back by 3 bases and J by 7 bases. CDR3 bases: TGTGCCAGTAGTATCGGACAGGTCCGGGGTGAAGCTTTCTTT. The encoded protein is CASSIGQVRGEAFF.

This rearrangement joins TRBV11-3 to TRBJ2-7, with a tentative D call TRBD2 (7 bases). CDR1 SGHNT and CDR2 YENEEA come from the germline V gene. The CDR3 length is 15 residues. V was clipped by 1 base and J by 0 bases, with 10 bases between them. CDR3: CASSLGGGSSYEQYF. The CDR3 region has the DNA TGTGCCAGCAGCTTAGGGGGGGGCTCCTCCTACGAGCAGTACTTC.

The chain recombines TRBV7-9 with TRBJ2-2; unclear D gene. Trimming pared 2 bases from V and 0 bases from J, leaving 10 bases between. The length of the CDR3 is 16 residues. The germline gives CDR1 SEHNR, CDR2 FQNEAQ (reference sequence). The CDR3 spells CASSLLTVTNTGELFF. The CDR3 region has the DNA TGTGCCAGCAGCTTACTCACGGTAACGAACACCGGGGAGCTGTTTTTT.

The chain links TRBV11-3 to TRBJ1-4, with D perhaps TRBD1 (5 bases). Germline V gives CDR1 SGHNT, CDR2 YENEEA. There are 14 residues in the CDR3. V was cut by 5 bases and J by 0 bases, with 7 bases left in between. Here the CDR3 DNA reads TGTGCCAGCAGCCCAGGGCCAACTAATGAAAAACTGTTTTTT. The encoded protein is CASSPGPTNEKLFF.

The genes are TRBV27 and TRBJ1-4; possible D gene TRBD1, 5 bases. Trimming removed 5 bases at V and 0 bases at J, with 13 bases between. CDR1 MNHEY and CDR2 SMNVEV come from the germline V gene (reference sequence). The CDR3 consists of 16 residues. CDR3 amino acids: CASSVRRGATNEKLFF. In DNA form, the CDR3 reads TGTGCCAGCAGTGTGCGGCGGGGGGCAACTAATGAAAAACTGTTTTTT.

This clone was recorded only once. The rearrangement links TRBV5-4 to TRBJ2-5, with 14 bases that match TRBD2. The last part of the DNA fits TRBJ2-7 better; the J call may be wrong. Germline CDR1 SGHNT, CDR2 YYREEE (reference sequence). The CDR3 has 17 residues. The CDR3 DNA reads as TGTGCCAGCAGCTTGGAGGCGAGGACTAGCGGGGGGTACGAGCAGTACTTC. This codes for CASSLEARTSGGYEQYF.

This clone has only one observation. V gene TRBV28 combines with J gene TRBJ1-2, with 9 bases fitting TRBD1. J was trimmed by 6 bases and V by 4 bases; bases with no gene match: 9. Germline V gene sequence: CDR1 MDHEN, CDR2 SYDVKM. This CDR3 comprises 15 residues. CDR3 region: CASSYRNRGRDGYTF. CDR3 in DNA: TGTGCCAGCAGTTATAGGAACAGGGGGCGCGATGGCTACACCTTC.